This entry lists 9 T cell receptor beta chains sequenced from one sample in a study of blood T cell repertoires in COVID-19. The repertoire was sequenced with immunoSEQ multiplex PCR; TCRdb's copy has only in-frame clones and lacks some. The sample lists some 170,000 clones, about 83% occurring once. The sequencing sample was made of peripheral blood. The receptors here all came from a man aged 55 to 70 with acute or convalescent COVID-19.

The CDR3 DNA sequence: TGTGCCAGCAGCCGGGGGTCCCCAGAGACCCAGTACTTC. Encoded protein: CASSRGSPETQYF. This chain links TRBV12-3 or TRBV12-4 with TRBJ2-5; a possible D gene is TRBD2 (6 bases). V was shortened by 6 bases and J by 4 bases, with 12 bases between the two germline ends. This CDR3 region has 13 residues.

A few counts support this clone. The rearrangement joins TRBV19 to TRBJ2-7, with 7 nucleotides matching TRBD1. Germline V gives CDR1 LNHDA, CDR2 SQIVND (reference sequence). The V and J ends lost 8 bases and 5 bases, in that order; junction bases with no gene match: 9. The CDR3 totals 13 residues. CDR3 region: CASARGQGDEQYF. The CDR3 nucleotides are TGTGCCAGTGCTCGGGGCCAGGGGGACGAGCAGTACTTC.

The V gene is TRBV7-9, the J gene TRBJ1-1; TRBD1 aligns across 9 bases. Germline values: CDR1 SEHNR, CDR2 FQNEAQ (reference sequence). The CDR3 has 15 amino acids. V shed 5 bases, J shed 1 base, and the junction held 5 bases outside the gene matches. The CDR3 DNA reads TGTGCCAGCAGCCGGGGACAGGGCTCGAACACTGAAGCTTTCTTT. Its translation is CASSRGQGSNTEAFF. Complete variable domain (other parts from reference TRBV7-9 and TRBJ1-1): DTGVSQNPRHKITKRGQNVTFRCDPISEHNRLYWYRQTLGQGPEFLTYFQNEAQLEKSRLLSDRFSAERPKGSFSTLEIQRTEQGDSAMYLCASSRGQGSNTEAFFGQGTRLTVV.

The gene calls are TRBV6-5 and TRBJ1-1; 9 bases map to TRBD1. This CDR3 is built from 15 residues. V was pared by 5 bases and J by 2 bases, with 6 bases of the junction left unmatched. The germline V gene encodes CDR1 MNHEY and CDR2 SVGAGI. CDR3 in DNA: TGTGCCAGCAGTACAACAGGGGGCCTAAACACTGAAGCTTTCTTT. Encoded protein: CASSTTGGLNTEAFF.

Written as DNA, the CDR3 is TGTGCCAGCTCCCGGGACACCTACAATGAGCAGTTCTTC. Translating it yields CASSRDTYNEQFF. The rearrangement joins TRBV9 to TRBJ2-1, with a weak D call TRBD1 (6 bases). CDR3 length equals 13 residues. Between the trimmed V and J ends, which lost 7 bases and 2 bases, there was a span of 10 bases. Germline V gene sequence: CDR1 SGDLS, CDR2 YYNGEE.

This clone has only one observation. V usage is TRBV5-4 and J usage is TRBJ1-2; D is possibly TRBD1 (5 bases). The V end was cut by 4 bases, the J end by 6 bases, with 16 bases between. Germline V CDR1 and CDR2: SGHNT, YYREEE (reference sequence). The CDR3 extends over 14 amino acids. The DNA for the CDR3 is TGTGCCAGCAGCCTATACTCGGTAGGGGATGGCTACACCTTC. It codes for CASSLYSVGDGYTF.

This clone was recorded only once. The chain couples TRBV19 to TRBJ1-3, with D unclear. Germline loops: CDR1 LNHDA, CDR2 SQIVND (reference sequence). The CDR3 runs to 15 residues. Trimming took 6 bases from V and 0 from J, leaving 12 bases between them. Here the CDR3 DNA reads TGTGCCAGTAGGTTGGCAGTCAGCTCTGGAAACACCATATATTTT. As protein: CASRLAVSSGNTIYF.

V and J are TRBV19 and TRBJ2-1, with D unclear. Germline values: CDR1 LNHDA, CDR2 SQIVND (reference sequence). This CDR3 spans 14 amino acids. V shed 1 base and J shed 0 bases, with 4 bases lying between them. CDR3 sequence: CASSIGGSYNEQFF. The CDR3 region has the DNA TGTGCCAGTAGTATAGGCGGCTCCTACAATGAGCAGTTCTTC.

J is TRBJ1-1 and V is TRBV3-1 (or the pseudogene TRBV3-2); 7 bases map to TRBD1. Germline V gene data show CDR1 as LGHDT and CDR2 as YNNKEL (reference sequence). The CDR3 has 15 amino acids. Losses at the gene ends were 5 bases for V and 5 bases for J; bases not matched to a gene: 11. Here the CDR3 reads CASSTKATGETEAFF. CDR3 bases: TGTGCCAGCAGCACCAAGGCCACAGGGGAAACTGAAGCTTTCTTT.